This record looks at one TCR beta chain sequence and its context. Its target is not known. The data were obtained in a study of beta chain features in type 1 diabetes. At the level of the study: Cell yields, gender and age were similar in healthy donors and patients. Study-level findings and limits: TCRB CDR3s from Type 1 diabetes patients were moderately but significantly shorter in all four CD4+ subsets. Compared with healthy donors, patients appeared to share more similar naive, central memory and regulatory TCRB repertoires.

Since all of the isolated RNA was reverse transcribed, expressed TCRB transcripts were what got sequenced. Clones were sequenced by immunoSEQ multiplex PCR, and TCRdb holds only the in-frame ones, with some missing. The sample lists over 300,000 clones; 9.3% were seen once. Trimming pared 3 bases from V and 5 bases from J, leaving 16 bases between. The CDR3 runs 15 residues. The V gene's germline CDR1 is KGHSH and CDR2 LQKENI. Averaging about 116 mL, one heparinised blood draw came from each individual donor. The chain is built from TRBV18 and TRBJ1-1; D might be TRBD1 (6 bases). The specimen sequenced was central memory CD4+ T cells from blood. This clonotype originated in a man aged 25-45 years with type 1 diabetes. CDR3 amino acids: CASSPLQGGETEAFF. Here the CDR3 DNA reads TGTGCCAGCTCACCCCTACAGGGAGGCGAGACTGAAGCTTTCTTT.